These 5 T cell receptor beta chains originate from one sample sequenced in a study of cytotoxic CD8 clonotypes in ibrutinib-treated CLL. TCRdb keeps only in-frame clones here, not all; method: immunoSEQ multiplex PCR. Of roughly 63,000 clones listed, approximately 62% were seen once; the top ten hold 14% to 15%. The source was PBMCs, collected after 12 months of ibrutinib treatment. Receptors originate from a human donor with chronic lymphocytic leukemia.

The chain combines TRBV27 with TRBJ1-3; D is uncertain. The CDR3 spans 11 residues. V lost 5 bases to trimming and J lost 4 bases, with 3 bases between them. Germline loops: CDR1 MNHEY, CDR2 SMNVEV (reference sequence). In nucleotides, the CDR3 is TGTGCCAGCAGTCGGGGAAACACCATATATTTT. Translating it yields CASSRGNTIYF.

CDR3 in amino acids: CATPFLDTQYF. CDR3 bases: TGTGCCACCCCGTTCTTAGATACGCAGTATTTT. The rearrangement joins TRBV6-5 to TRBJ2-3; no firm D call. Germline loops: CDR1 MNHEY, CDR2 SVGAGI. V lost 10 bases to trimming and J lost 5 bases, with 10 bases between them. The CDR3 runs 11 residues.

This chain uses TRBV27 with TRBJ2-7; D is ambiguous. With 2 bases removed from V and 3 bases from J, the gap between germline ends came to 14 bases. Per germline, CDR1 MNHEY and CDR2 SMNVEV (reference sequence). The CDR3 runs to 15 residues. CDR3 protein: CASSLRAQESYEQYF. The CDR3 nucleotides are TGTGCCAGCAGTTTAAGGGCCCAGGAAAGCTACGAGCAGTACTTC.

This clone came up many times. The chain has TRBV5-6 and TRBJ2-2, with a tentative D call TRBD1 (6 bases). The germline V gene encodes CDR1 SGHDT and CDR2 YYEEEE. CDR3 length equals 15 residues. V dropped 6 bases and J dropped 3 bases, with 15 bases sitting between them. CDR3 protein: CASKKGHWDTGELFF. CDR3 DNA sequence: TGTGCCAGCAAGAAGGGACACTGGGACACCGGGGAGCTGTTTTTT.

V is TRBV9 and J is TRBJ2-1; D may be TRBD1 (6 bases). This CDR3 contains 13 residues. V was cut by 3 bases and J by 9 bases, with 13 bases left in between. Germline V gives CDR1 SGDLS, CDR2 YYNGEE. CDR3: CASSATQGLEQFF. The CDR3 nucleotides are TGTGCCAGCAGCGCCACACAGGGTCTTGAGCAGTTCTTC.